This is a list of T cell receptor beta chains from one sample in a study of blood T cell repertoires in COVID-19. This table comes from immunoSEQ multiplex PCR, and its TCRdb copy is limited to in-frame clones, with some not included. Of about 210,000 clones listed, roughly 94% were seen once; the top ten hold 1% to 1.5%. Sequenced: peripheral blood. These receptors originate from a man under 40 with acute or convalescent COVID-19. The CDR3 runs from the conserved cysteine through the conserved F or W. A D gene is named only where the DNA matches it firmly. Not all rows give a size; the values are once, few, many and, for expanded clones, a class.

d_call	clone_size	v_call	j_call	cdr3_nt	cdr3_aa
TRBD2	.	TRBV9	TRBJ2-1	TGTGCCAGCAGCGTAGCTATGACTAGCGGGAGTTTGGGCAATGAGCAGTTCTTC	CASSVAMTSGSLGNEQFF
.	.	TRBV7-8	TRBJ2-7	TGTGCCAGCAGCTTAGACAGACATACGAGTGAGCAGTACTTC	CASSLDRHTSEQYF
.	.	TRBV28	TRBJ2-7	TGTGCCAGCAGTTTAGGAGACAGGAGCTCCTACGAGCAGTACTTC	CASSLGDRSSYEQYF
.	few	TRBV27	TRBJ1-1	TGTGCCAGCAGTGTCGACAGGTTTGGCACTGAAGCTTTCTTT	CASSVDRFGTEAFF
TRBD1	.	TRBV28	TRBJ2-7	TGTGCCAGTCGCGTCTCCGGGACAGGGGGCTACGAGCAGTACTTC	CASRVSGTGGYEQYF
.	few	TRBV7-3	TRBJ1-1	TGTGCCAGCAGCTTAGGATCAGGGTCTGAAGCTTTCTTT	CASSLGSGSEAFF
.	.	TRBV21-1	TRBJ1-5	TGTGCCAGCAGCACGAGCCCCAGCCGGACAGGCAATCAGCCCCAGCATTTT	CASSTSPSRTGNQPQHF
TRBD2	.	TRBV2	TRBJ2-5	TGTGCCACCACCTCAAGGACTAGCGGGGGAGGGACCCAGTACTTC	CATTSRTSGGGTQYF
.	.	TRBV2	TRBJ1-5	TGTGCCAGTCGGCAGGCAGCATATAGCAATCAGCCCCAGCATTTT	CASRQAAYSNQPQHF
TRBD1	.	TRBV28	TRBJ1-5	TGTGCCAGCAGTTTAGGGTCAGGGGGCGGTAAGTTTGGTCAGCCCCAGCATTTT	CASSLGSGGGKFGQPQHF
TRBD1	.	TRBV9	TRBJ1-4	TGTGCCAGCAGCGTAGGTCCAGGGGGGAAGGATGAAAAACTGTTTTTT	CASSVGPGGKDEKLFF
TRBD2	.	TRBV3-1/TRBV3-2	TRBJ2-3	TGTGCCAGCACTCGGACTAGCGGGGGGCCGAGAGATACGCAGTATTTT	CASTRTSGGPRDTQYF
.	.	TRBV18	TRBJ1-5	TGTGCCAGCTCCAGGGGTCCCGCGGCAAGCAATCAGCCCCAGCATTTT	CASSRGPAASNQPQHF